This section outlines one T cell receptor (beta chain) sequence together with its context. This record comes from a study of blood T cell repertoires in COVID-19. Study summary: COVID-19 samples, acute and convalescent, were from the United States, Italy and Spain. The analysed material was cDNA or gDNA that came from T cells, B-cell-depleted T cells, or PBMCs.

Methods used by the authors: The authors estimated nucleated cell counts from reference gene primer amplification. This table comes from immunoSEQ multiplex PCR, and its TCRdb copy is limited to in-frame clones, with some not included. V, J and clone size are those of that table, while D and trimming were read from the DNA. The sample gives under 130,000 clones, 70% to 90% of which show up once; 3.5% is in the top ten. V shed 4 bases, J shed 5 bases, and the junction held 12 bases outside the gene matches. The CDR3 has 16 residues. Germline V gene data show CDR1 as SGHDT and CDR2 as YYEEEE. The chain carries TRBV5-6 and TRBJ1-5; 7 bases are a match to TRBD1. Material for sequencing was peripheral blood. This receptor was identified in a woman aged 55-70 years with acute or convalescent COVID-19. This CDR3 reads CASSLTLTGTDQPQHF. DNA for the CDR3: TGTGCCAGCAGCCTAACCCTTACCGGGACAGATCAGCCCCAGCATTTT.